Listed here are 25 T cell receptor beta chains from one sample, sequenced in a study of a mutant IDH1 vaccine in newly diagnosed glioma. Method: immunoSEQ multiplex PCR; TCRdb's copy keeps in-frame clones and lacks some. This sample has tens of thousands of clones, with around 87% found just once. The time point denotes: week 23, last vaccination. What each vaccine dose contained was 300 ug of mutant IDH1 20-mer peptide, accompanied by topical imiquimod. These receptors' targets are unknown. The sample was PBMCs, taken from a glioma patient whose treatment included an IDH1 peptide vaccine. These receptors were taken from a man in his forties with glioma.

This rearrangement joins TRBV14 to TRBJ2-7; the D is unclear. The V end lost 4 bases, the J end lost 2 bases, and 3 bases lay between the germline ends. CDR3 length: 11 residues. CDR1 and CDR2 (germline): SGHDN, FVKESK. Here the CDR3 DNA reads TGTGCCAGCAGCCCTGCCTACGAGCAGTACTTC. Translating it yields CASSPAYEQYF.

A single count supports this clone. The V and J genes are TRBV6-6 and TRBJ1-1, with D hard to call. Trimming took 5 bases from V and 1 from J, leaving 2 bases between them. This CDR3 has 11 amino acids. The germline CDR1 and CDR2 sequences are MNHNY and SVGAGI (reference sequence). The CDR3 region has the DNA TGTGCCAGCAGTACGAACACTGAAGCTTTCTTT. Its protein is CASSTNTEAFF.

CDR3: CASSPSGTATEAFF. CDR3 nucleotide sequence: TGTGCCAGCAGCCCTTCCGGGACGGCCACTGAAGCTTTCTTT. The V call is TRBV5-4, the J call TRBJ1-1, with a possible D match to TRBD1 (5 bases). The germline gives CDR1 SGHNT, CDR2 YYREEE (reference sequence). The CDR3 sequence is 14 residues long. Trimming pared 4 bases from V and 4 bases from J, leaving 14 bases between.

The rearrangement joins TRBV2 to TRBJ2-3; D remains unclear. The ends were cut back, 8 bases at V and 2 bases at J, with 8 bases in the middle. The CDR3 has 12 residues. Germline CDR1 SNHLY, CDR2 FYNNEI. Here the CDR3 reads CASRSTTDTQYF. DNA of the CDR3: TGTGCCAGCCGATCCACCACAGATACGCAGTATTTT.

The V call is TRBV5-5, the J call TRBJ1-4, with D unclear. Trimming pared 4 bases from V and 0 bases from J, leaving 19 bases between. Germline V gene lookup returns CDR1 SGHKS and CDR2 YYEKEE (reference sequence). The CDR3 has 18 residues. The CDR3 DNA sequence: TGTGCCAGCAGCCTAACGGACCCATTCTCAGCAACTAATGAAAAACTGTTTTTT. As protein: CASSLTDPFSATNEKLFF. Full variable domain (outside the CDR3, taken from reference TRBV5-5 and TRBJ1-4): DAGVTQSPTHLIKTRGQQVTLRCSPISGHKSVSWYQQVLGQGPQFIFQYYEKEERGRGNFPDRFSARQFPNYSSELNVNALLLGDSALYLCASSLTDPFSATNEKLFFGSGTQLSVL.

The chain couples TRBV10-3 to TRBJ1-2; maybe TRBD1 (5 bases). CDR3 length equals 13 residues. Looked up from germline, CDR1 is ENHRY and CDR2 is SYGVKD. Trimming stripped 8 bases from V and 1 base from J, with 11 bases between. The CDR3 DNA follows: TGTGCCATCGCAGGGAACGATAACTATGGCTACACCTTC. Translating it yields CAIAGNDNYGYTF.

In the case of this clone: The junction does not match germline at one end; this may be a read error. This rearrangement joins TRBV7-7 to TRBJ2-7, with TRBD2 matching 13 bases. CDR1 and CDR2 from the germline V gene are SSHAT and FNYEAQ (reference sequence). The CDR3 length is 16 residues. The CDR3 region has the DNA TGTGCTAGCAGCTTAGCCGGGACTAGCGGGGAGTACGAGCAGTACTTC. It is translated as CASSLAGTSGEYEQYF.

The chain is built from TRBV27 and TRBJ1-1; D is perhaps TRBD1 (5 bases). Germline CDR1 is MNHEY and CDR2 is SMNVEV (reference sequence). This CDR3 region has 13 residues. The V end was cut by 3 bases, the J end by 3 bases, with 8 bases between. The CDR3 bases are TGTGCCAGCAGTTTTCCGGGGCACACTGAAGCTTTCTTT. Translating gives CASSFPGHTEAFF.

CDR3 coding DNA: TGTGCCAGCAGTTTATGGGGGGGCAGTATACAGCCCCAGCATTTT. Its translation is CASSLWGGSIQPQHF. The chain has TRBV28 and TRBJ1-5, with D possibly being TRBD1 (6 bases). The CDR3 contains 15 residues. Trimming removed 0 bases from V and 7 bases from J, with 13 bases in between. Germline values: CDR1 MDHEN, CDR2 SYDVKM.

The V call is TRBV21-1, the J call TRBJ1-1; TRBD1 reflects the table's D call only, with no check against the DNA. TRBV21-1 is an annotated pseudogene. CDR3 length: 14 amino acids. CDR3 nucleotide sequence: TGTGCCAGCAGCAAAGAAAGGGGGACCACTGAAGCTTTCTTT. It is translated as CASSKERGTTEAFF.

The chain joins TRBV18 to TRBJ2-7, with 15 bases fitting TRBD2. After removal of 3 bases from V and 6 bases from J, the junction contained 6 bases not matched to a gene. Germline loops: CDR1 KGHSH, CDR2 LQKENI. The CDR3 is 16 residues long. Here the CDR3 reads CASSPGLAGGGLEQYF. CDR3 coding DNA: TGTGCCAGCTCACCGGGACTAGCGGGAGGAGGGCTCGAGCAGTACTTC.

This clone was detected only once. The CDR3 is CASSLDGSGTWGEQYF. The CDR3 coding sequence is TGTGCCAGCAGCTTGGATGGTAGCGGGACGTGGGGCGAGCAGTACTTC. The rearrangement joins TRBV5-6 to TRBJ2-7, with 8 bases matching TRBD2. CDR3 length: 16 residues. V was clipped by 0 bases and J by 6 bases; unmatched bases: 11. Germline V gene lookup returns CDR1 SGHDT and CDR2 YYEEEE.

The rearrangement uses TRBV19 and TRBJ2-1, with D possibly being TRBD2 (6 bases). The CDR3 consists of 13 residues. Between the trimmed V and J ends, which lost 3 bases and 7 bases, there was a span of 10 bases. Germline CDR1 reads LNHDA; CDR2 reads SQIVND (reference sequence). The CDR3 region is CASSILARNEQFF. CDR3 sequence (DNA): TGTGCCAGTAGTATCCTAGCGCGGAATGAGCAGTTCTTC.

V gene TRBV29-1 combines with J gene TRBJ2-7; 8 positions agree with TRBD2. Per the germline V gene, CDR1 is SQVTM and CDR2 is ANQGSEA. The junction had 14 bases not matched to a gene; V was cut back by 6 bases and J by 7 bases. The CDR3 runs to 14 residues. CDR3 sequence reads: CSVSDAGGGREQYF. The CDR3 nucleotides are TGCAGCGTGTCGGATGCGGGGGGTGGGCGGGAGCAGTACTTC.

The chain is built from TRBV10-3 and TRBJ2-1, with TRBD2 identical over 9 bases. The CDR3 extends over 17 amino acids. Germline V gene data show CDR1 as ENHRY and CDR2 as SYGVKD. V lost 4 bases to trimming and J lost 9 bases; unmatched junction nucleotides: 16. In nucleotides, the CDR3 is TGTGCCATCAGTGGACTTAGCGGGAGCCCATCCCGGAGTGAGCAGTTCTTC. It codes for CAISGLSGSPSRSEQFF.

The chain recombines TRBV7-9 with TRBJ2-7, with D unclear. The germline gives CDR1 SEHNR, CDR2 FQNEAQ (reference sequence). The CDR3 loop spans 14 amino acids. The V end lost 5 bases, the J end lost 0 bases, and 11 bases lay between the germline ends. The CDR3 bases are TGTGCCAGCAGCCCGCGACAAACCTCCTACGAGCAGTACTTC. Translation gives CASSPRQTSYEQYF.

The gene calls are TRBV6-5 and TRBJ2-1; a possible D gene is TRBD2 (6 bases). Trimming left V 6 bases short and J 5 bases short, with 14 bases between. The CDR3 extends over 14 amino acids. Germline V gene lookup returns CDR1 MNHEY and CDR2 SVGAGI. CDR3 DNA sequence: TGTGCCAGCAGGCGACCACTAGCCAACAATGAGCAGTTCTTC. Amino acids: CASRRPLANNEQFF.

The rearrangement joins TRBV5-6 to TRBJ2-3; perhaps TRBD1 as D (6 bases). The CDR3 runs 14 residues. CDR1 is SGHDT, CDR2 YYEEEE, per germline. V was trimmed by 3 bases and J by 1 base, leaving 9 bases between them. The CDR3 bases are TGTGCCAGCAGCTGGTGGACAGGCACAGATACGCAGTATTTT. It is translated as CASSWWTGTDTQYF.

In this sample, this clone turned up once. J is TRBJ2-5 and V is TRBV1; whether TRBD2, the table's D call, matches the DNA was not checked. TRBV1 corresponds to a pseudogene. This CDR3 comprises 18 residues. In nucleotides, the CDR3 is TGCACCAGCAGCCAAGGAGGAATAGCGGGAGGGCCCTCAGAGACCCAGTACTTC. Protein sequence: CTSSQGGIAGGPSETQYF.

The genes are TRBV7-2 and TRBJ2-7, with 7 positions matching TRBD2. V was clipped by 5 bases and J by 3 bases; unmatched bases: 10. The length of the CDR3 is 15 residues. CDR1 SGHTA and CDR2 FQGNSA come from the germline V gene. CDR3 amino acids: CASSPGSGSDYEQYF. For the CDR3, the DNA is TGTGCCAGCAGCCCGGGTAGCGGGTCAGACTACGAGCAGTACTTC.

The CDR3 protein is CASTETTNSYEQYF. DNA for the CDR3: TGTGCCAGCACCGAGACTACAAACTCCTACGAGCAGTACTTC. V is TRBV2 and J is TRBJ2-7; TRBD2 might be the D (5 bases). The CDR3 consists of 14 residues. V lost 7 bases to trimming and J lost 0 bases, with 13 bases between them. CDR1 SNHLY and CDR2 FYNNEI come from the germline V gene.

The V gene is TRBV19, the J gene TRBJ1-2, with TRBD1 matching 7 bases. V trimming: 5 bases; J trimming: 1 base; junction bases outside the gene matches: 4. The CDR3 contains 14 residues. CDR1 is LNHDA and CDR2 is SQIVND in the germline V gene (reference sequence). CDR3 DNA sequence: TGTGCCAGTAGTGAAGGACAGGTTAACTATGGCTACACCTTC. Its protein is CASSEGQVNYGYTF.

V gene TRBV18 combines with J gene TRBJ2-7; maybe TRBD2 (5 bases). Germline loops: CDR1 KGHSH, CDR2 LQKENI. The germline V and J ends were trimmed by 3 bases and 7 bases, with 16 bases remaining between them. This CDR3 contains 14 residues. The CDR3 DNA follows: TGTGCCAGCTCACCGGACGGGTACCCGGGAGAGCAGTACTTC. Protein sequence: CASSPDGYPGEQYF.

This clone was observed a few times. In nucleotides, the CDR3 is TGCGCCAGCAGCCAAGTTCTAGCGGGAGGAGGGGCTCTCACAGATACGCAGTATTTT. This encodes CASSQVLAGGGALTDTQYF. The V call is TRBV4-3, the J call TRBJ2-3; 11 bases are shared with TRBD2. The CDR3 is 19 amino acids. Germline CDR1 is LGHNA and CDR2 is YSLEER. V was pared by 1 base and J by 2 bases, with 11 bases of the junction left unmatched.

This sequence joins TRBV9 and TRBJ2-2; no definite D call. Per the germline V gene, CDR1 is SGDLS and CDR2 is YYNGEE. The CDR3 is 15 amino acids. V shed 4 bases and J shed 2 bases, with 12 bases lying between them. The CDR3: CASSPRTVNTGELFF. In DNA, the CDR3 is TGTGCCAGCAGCCCCCGGACGGTTAACACCGGGGAGCTGTTTTTT. Together with reference TRBV9 and TRBJ2-2, the CDR3 gives the full variable domain: DSGVTQTPKHLITATGQRVTLRCSPRSGDLSVYWYQQSLDQGLQFLIQYYNGEERAKGNILERFSAQQFPDLHSELNLSSLELGDSALYFCASSPRTVNTGELFFGEGSRLTVL.